Below are 24 T cell receptor beta chains sequenced from a single sample in a study of spatial heterogeneity in lung cancer. The time point was: sample taken at primary tumor resection. The study sequenced unsorted whole RNA from tumor, nontumor lung or frozen PBMC. TCRdb re-analysed the 5' RACE reads in MiXCR, keeping a single row per CDR3 protein. The data hold 3,000 or so distinct CDR3 sequences, with about 7.8% observed a single time. The specimen comprised normal lung tissue next to the tumor, sampled at surgery. The receptors derive from a male donor with early-stage non-small cell lung cancer.

In its sample, this clonotype ranks as medium-sized. In a library made to pick up alpha chains, this beta chain is a stray read with a size that means little. The rearrangement joins TRBV2 to TRBJ2-1; D may correspond to TRBD1 or TRBD2 (6 bases each). V was shortened by 3 bases and J by 7 bases, with 13 bases between the two germline ends. The CDR3 runs to 14 residues. From germline, CDR1 is SNHLY and CDR2 FYNNEI. CDR3 bases: TGTGCCAGCAGTGACAGGGGAGGAGGAAATGAGCAGTTCTTC. Protein: CASSDRGGGNEQFF.

This clonotype ranks as large. Since it is a stray read in a library aimed at alpha chains, this beta chain has a size that is not meaningful. The chain couples TRBV28 to TRBJ2-1; the match to TRBD1 covers 8 bases. In germline, CDR1 is MDHEN, CDR2 SYDVKM. V lost 5 bases, J lost 4 bases, and 4 bases stayed unmatched. This CDR3 has 14 residues. The CDR3 DNA follows: TGTGCCAGCAGTCTGGGACAGGAATACAATGAGCAGTTCTTC. Encoded protein: CASSLGQEYNEQFF.

This clonotype was found many times. For a library built for alpha chains, this beta chain is a stray read; little rests on its size. This chain joins TRBV14 and TRBJ1-5; D call uncertain. This CDR3 is built from 15 residues. Germline CDR1 SGHDN, CDR2 FVKESK. V lost 4 bases and J lost 3, with 13 bases in between. DNA for the CDR3: TGTGCCAGCAGCCGGGGTTTAAGAACCAATCAGCCCCAGCATTTT. This gives the protein CASSRGLRTNQPQHF.

This clonotype was observed at least ten times. With the library built for alpha chains, this beta chain is off target and its frequency is not meaningful. As DNA, the CDR3 is TGCGCCAGCAGCCACACCCAGGGGGCATTGCGGCAGTTCTTC. It specifies CASSHTQGALRQFF. The rearrangement joins TRBV4-3 to TRBJ2-1; the match to TRBD1 covers 8 bases. Germline V gene sequence: CDR1 LGHNA, CDR2 YSLEER. With V trimmed by 3 bases and J by 12 bases, 10 bases remained unmatched. This CDR3 comprises 14 residues.

This clonotype has at least ten counts. The library was designed around alpha chains, so this beta chain is a stray read whose abundance carries little weight. This chain uses TRBV7-2 with TRBJ2-1, with TRBD2 as a possible D gene (5 bases). The CDR3 is 16 amino acids. Looked up from germline, CDR1 is SGHTA and CDR2 is FQGNSA. V was trimmed by 0 bases and J by 0 bases, leaving 9 bases between them. CDR3: CASSLAFGSSYNEQFF. DNA for the CDR3: TGTGCCAGCAGCTTAGCGTTTGGGAGCTCCTACAATGAGCAGTTCTTC.

This clonotype was seen repeatedly, ten times or more. Since the library was made to target alpha chains, this beta chain is a stray read and its abundance is not meaningful. The rearrangement links TRBV2 to TRBJ2-5; 9 nucleotides agree with TRBD2. CDR1 and CDR2 from the germline V gene are SNHLY and FYNNEI. The CDR3 sequence is 15 residues long. Unmatched junction bases numbered 9, after V lost 3 bases and J lost 7 bases. CDR3 sequence reads: CASSEGLAGWMTQYF. The DNA for the CDR3 is TGTGCCAGCAGTGAGGGGCTAGCGGGATGGATGACCCAGTACTTC.

About this clonotype itself: In a library made to pick up alpha chains, this beta chain is a stray read with a size that means little. CDR3 sequence (DNA): TGTGCCAGCAGCGTTGGGCCGGAGGGGGGTAAGGGCAATCAGCCCCAGCATTTT. Protein sequence: CASSVGPEGGKGNQPQHF. J is TRBJ1-5 and V is TRBV5-6; D may be TRBD1 (6 bases). The ends were cut back, 4 bases at V and 2 bases at J, with 22 bases in the middle. This CDR3 is built from 18 residues. Germline V gene sequence: CDR1 SGHDT, CDR2 YYEEEE.

The sample holds a few counts of this clonotype. A library prepared for alpha chains yielded this beta chain as an off-target read; its size is of little meaning. The chain uses TRBV30 and TRBJ1-1; no reliable D call. The CDR3 totals 12 residues. Looked up from germline, CDR1 is GTSNPN and CDR2 is SVGIG (reference sequence). V lost 0 bases and J lost 3, with 5 bases in between. The DNA for the CDR3 is TGTGCCTGGAGTGTAGGTTACACTGAAGCTTTCTTT. Translating gives CAWSVGYTEAFF.

In this sample, this clonotype turned up many times. Since it is a stray read in a library aimed at alpha chains, this beta chain has a size that is not meaningful. J is TRBJ2-2 and V is TRBV6-5, with no clear D. CDR3 length: 13 amino acids. CDR1 is MNHEY and CDR2 is SVGAGI in the germline V gene. V was pared by 2 bases and J by 6 bases, with 7 bases between. As DNA, the CDR3 is TGTGCCAGCAGTTACAGGGAACCCGGGGAGCTGTTTTTT. It codes for CASSYREPGELFF.

By sample fraction, this clonotype is medium-sized (0.01 to 0.1%). This beta chain slipped into a library made for alpha chains as a stray read, so its size is not meaningful. The chain links TRBV20-1 to TRBJ2-7; 9 bases are shared with TRBD2. From germline, CDR1 is DFQATT and CDR2 SNEGSKA (reference sequence). Unmatched junction bases numbered 1, after V lost 1 base and J lost 0 bases. The CDR3 is 14 residues long. DNA for the CDR3: TGCAGTGCTAGAGTAGCGGGGGTCTCCTACGAGCAGTACTTC. Amino acid sequence: CSARVAGVSYEQYF.

This clonotype ranks as medium-sized. The library was built for alpha chains, so this beta chain is an off-target read and its size means little. This rearrangement joins TRBV7-2 to TRBJ1-6; D is ambiguous. There are 14 residues in the CDR3. The V gene's germline CDR1 is SGHTA and CDR2 FQGNSA. Trimming pared 6 bases from V and 10 bases from J, leaving 16 bases between. The CDR3 DNA follows: TGTGCCAGCAGTCGTACCGGGAGTAGCTCACCCCTCCACTTT. Translation gives CASSRTGSSSPLHF.

By share, this clonotype ranks as medium-sized. Within a library made for alpha chains, this beta chain is off target, and its count is uninformative. The chain carries TRBV4-3 and TRBJ2-2, with D tentatively TRBD1 (6 bases). Germline-derived CDR1 and CDR2 are LGHNA and YSLEER. V was pared by 0 bases and J by 7 bases, with 9 bases between. The CDR3 length is 14 residues. This CDR3 is CASSQDRQDGELFF. The CDR3 region has the DNA TGCGCCAGCAGCCAAGATCGACAGGACGGGGAGCTGTTTTTT.

In regard to this clonotype: This beta chain turned up in a library designed for alpha chains; as an off-target read, its abundance says little. CDR3: CASSLGQGKNYGYTF. The CDR3 DNA follows: TGTGCCAGCAGCTTAGGGCAGGGGAAGAACTATGGCTACACCTTC. The chain uses TRBV7-2 and TRBJ1-2; D possibly corresponds to TRBD1 (6 bases). The CDR3 has 15 amino acids. Trimming left V 1 base short and J 2 bases short, with 11 bases between. Germline values: CDR1 SGHTA, CDR2 FQGNSA.

As concerns this clonotype: The library was prepared for alpha chains; this beta chain is a stray read, so its frequency means little. V and J are TRBV12-3 or TRBV12-4 and TRBJ2-7, with D tentatively TRBD1 or TRBD2 (5 bases each). Between the trimmed V and J ends, which lost 3 bases and 6 bases, there was a span of 12 bases. There are 13 residues in the CDR3. The CDR3 DNA reads TGTGCCAGCAGTTTGGGGGACCCCAGCGAGCAGTACTTC. Translating gives CASSLGDPSEQYF.

Within the sample, this clonotype is large. A library made for alpha chains picked up this beta chain off target, so its size means little. The chain employs TRBV6-6 and TRBJ2-1; tentatively, D is TRBD2 (6 bases). The CDR3 spans 13 residues. Per the germline V gene, CDR1 is MNHNY and CDR2 is SVGAGI (reference sequence). Trimming cost V 2 bases and J 9 bases, with 11 bases left between them. The CDR3 spells CASSYRAEGEQFF. CDR3 coding DNA: TGTGCCAGCAGTTACAGGGCGGAGGGTGAGCAGTTCTTC.

Only a few counts were recorded for this clonotype. Found in a library prepared for alpha chains, this beta chain is an off-target read, and its abundance has little meaning. The chain joins TRBV5-1 to TRBJ2-3; D is uncertain. Trimming took 2 bases from V and 0 from J, leaving 10 bases between them. The CDR3 is 15 residues long. The V gene's germline CDR1 is SGHRS and CDR2 YFSETQ. The CDR3 region is CASSLGDPSTDTQYF. CDR3 DNA: TGCGCCAGCAGCTTAGGCGATCCTAGCACAGATACGCAGTATTTT. Filled out from reference TRBV5-1 and TRBJ2-3, the complete variable domain reads KAGVTQTPRYLIKTRGQQVTLSCSPISGHRSVSWYQQTPGQGLQFLFEYFSETQRNKGNFPGRFSGRQFSNSRSEMNVSTLELGDSALYLCASSLGDPSTDTQYFGPGTRLTVL.

By share, this clonotype counts as medium-sized (0.01 to 0.1%). Since it is a stray read in a library aimed at alpha chains, this beta chain has a size that is not meaningful. The genes are TRBV7-9 and TRBJ1-1; D possibly corresponds to TRBD1 (5 bases). Trimming took 0 bases from V and 3 from J, leaving 14 bases between them. CDR1 SEHNR and CDR2 FQNEAQ come from the germline V gene (reference sequence). This CDR3 comprises 16 residues. The CDR3 bases are TGTGCCAGCAGCTTAGCTCTAGCAGGGACCTACACTGAAGCTTTCTTT. Residues: CASSLALAGTYTEAFF. Variable domain in full (rest from reference TRBV7-9 and TRBJ1-1): DTGVSQNPRHKITKRGQNVTFRCDPISEHNRLYWYRQTLGQGPEFLTYFQNEAQLEKSRLLSDRFSAERPKGSFSTLEIQRTEQGDSAMYLCASSLALAGTYTEAFFGQGTRLTVV.

This clonotype was recorded many times. A library made for alpha chains picked up this beta chain off target, so its size means little. This chain links TRBV10-3 with TRBJ2-3; TRBD2 is a possible D gene (6 bases). The V gene's germline CDR1 is ENHRY and CDR2 SYGVKD. The CDR3 is 15 amino acids. V lost 7 bases, J lost 1 base, and 15 bases lay in between. In DNA form, the CDR3 reads TGTGCCATCAAGGCGGGACGTTCTGGCACAGATACGCAGTATTTT. Encoded protein: CAIKAGRSGTDTQYF.

This clonotype was observed many times. This beta chain was picked up by a library intended for alpha chains and is off target, so its count carries little meaning. The genes are TRBV7-9 and TRBJ2-7; 9 nucleotides agree with TRBD1. V dropped 7 bases and J dropped 4; count of bases not matched to a gene: 8. In germline, CDR1 is SEHNR, CDR2 FQNEAQ (reference sequence). The CDR3 consists of 14 residues. The CDR3 DNA reads TGTGCCAGCACCTGGGACAGGGATCTTTACGAGCAGTACTTC. Translated: CASTWDRDLYEQYF.

This clonotype is classed as medium-sized. The size of this beta chain means little, since it is a stray read in a library made for alpha chains. The rearrangement uses TRBV5-4 and TRBJ2-3; D remains ambiguous. Per germline, CDR1 SGHNT and CDR2 YYREEE (reference sequence). CDR3 size: 14 residues. Trimming shortened V by 1 base and J by 2 bases, and 8 bases separated the two germline ends. The CDR3: CASSLLSYTDTQYF. CDR3 nucleotides: TGTGCCAGCAGCTTGTTGAGTTACACAGATACGCAGTATTTT.

Concerning this clonotype: Within a library made for alpha chains, this beta chain is off target, and its count is uninformative. The gene calls are TRBV20-1 and TRBJ2-3; 12 bases agree with TRBD2. CDR3 length: 13 residues. In germline, CDR1 is DFQATT, CDR2 SNEGSKA (reference sequence). The trim removed 5 bases at V and 5 bases at J, leaving 2 bases unmatched. CDR3 loop: CSAQTSGRDTQYF. As DNA, the CDR3 is TGCAGTGCTCAGACTAGCGGGAGAGATACGCAGTATTTT.

This clonotype turned up a few times. Because the library targeted alpha chains, this beta chain is an off-target read whose size means little. The J gene is TRBJ1-2, the V gene TRBV6-1; maybe TRBD1 (5 bases). Germline V gene data show CDR1 as MNHNS and CDR2 as SASEGT. CDR3 length: 12 amino acids. Trimming pared 3 bases from V and 8 bases from J, leaving 10 bases between. The CDR3 reads CASSDYGDGYTF. In DNA form, the CDR3 reads TGTGCCAGCAGTGATTATGGGGACGGCTACACCTTC.

This clonotype was seen just once. This beta chain was picked up by a library intended for alpha chains and is off target, so its count carries little meaning. The chain is built from TRBV6-5 and TRBJ2-2, with 8 bases that match TRBD1. The trim removed 5 bases at V and 5 bases at J, leaving 4 bases unmatched. Looked up from germline, CDR1 is MNHEY and CDR2 is SVGAGI. The CDR3 totals 14 residues. CDR3 in DNA: TGTGCCAGCAGTCCAACAGGGGGGACCGGGGAGCTGTTTTTT. Translating gives CASSPTGGTGELFF.

In this sample, this clonotype is medium-sized (0.01 to 0.1%). As an off-target read in a library built for alpha chains, this beta chain has a frequency of little significance. J is TRBJ2-7 and V is TRBV5-1, with 10 nucleotides matching TRBD2. CDR1 SGHRS and CDR2 YFSETQ come from the germline V gene. The CDR3 is 15 residues long. V shed 5 bases, J shed 3 bases, and the junction held 8 bases outside the gene matches. The CDR3 here is CASRFRTSGRYEQYF. The DNA for the CDR3 is TGCGCCAGCAGATTCCGGACTAGCGGACGCTACGAGCAGTACTTC.